These 29 T cell receptor beta chains were all obtained from the same sample, sequenced in a study of T cells in Graves' hyperthyroidism and ophthalmopathy. Researchers took RNA transcripts and amplified the TCR beta CDR3 regions from them. The TCR CDR3 was amplified in a first-round RT-PCR using the HTBI primer set. From the multiplex PCR reads, TCRdb called clonotypes with MiXCR, one entry per CDR3 protein. Of about 180,000 distinct CDR3 sequences listed, about a tenth are singletons. The sample was blood. These receptors all stem from a woman aged 18-30 years with Graves' hyperthyroidism that later progressed to Graves' ophthalmopathy.

The genes are TRBV9 and TRBJ2-2; TRBD2 matches at 15 bases. The CDR3 loop spans 18 amino acids. Trimming at V came to 4 bases and at J to 3 bases, leaving 7 bases not matched to a gene. Germline V gives CDR1 SGDLS, CDR2 YYNGEE. In DNA, the CDR3 is TGTGCCAGCAGCCGTGGACTAGCGGGGGGGCAATACACCGGGGAGCTGTTTTTT. Its translation: CASSRGLAGGQYTGELFF. The full variable domain, rest sourced from reference TRBV9 and TRBJ2-2, is DSGVTQTPKHLITATGQRVTLRCSPRSGDLSVYWYQQSLDQGLQFLIQYYNGEERAKGNILERFSAQQFPDLHSELNLSSLELGDSALYFCASSRGLAGGQYTGELFFGEGSRLTVL.

This clonotype was observed a few times. This chain links TRBV5-4 with TRBJ2-3; D call uncertain. Germline V gives CDR1 SGHNT, CDR2 YYREEE (reference sequence). The CDR3 spans 13 residues. Deletions cut 0 bases from V and 2 bases from J, with 4 bases between. The DNA for the CDR3 is TGTGCCAGCAGCTTGGTTGACACAGATACGCAGTATTTT. Translating it yields CASSLVDTDTQYF. The complete variable domain, with remaining parts taken from reference TRBV5-4 and TRBJ2-3, reads ETGVTQSPTHLIKTRGQQVTLRCSSQSGHNTVSWYQQALGQGPQFIFQYYREEENGRGNFPPRFSGLQFPNYSSELNVNALELDDSALYLCASSLVDTDTQYFGPGTRLTVL.

The chain carries TRBV7-3 and TRBJ2-7; D not resolved. CDR1 is SGHTA and CDR2 is FQGTGA in the germline V gene. The CDR3 runs 13 residues. Deletions cut 3 bases from V and 2 bases from J, with 8 bases between. The CDR3 loop is CASSLGPPYEQYF. CDR3 bases: TGTGCCAGCAGCTTGGGCCCCCCCTACGAGCAGTACTTC.

This clonotype showed up many times. The chain couples TRBV20-1 to TRBJ2-7, with D unclear. This CDR3 is 13 amino acids long. Germline V gene lookup returns CDR1 DFQATT and CDR2 SNEGSKA (reference sequence). With 5 bases removed from V and 2 bases from J, the gap between germline ends came to 13 bases. Here the CDR3 reads CSAEERSTYEQYF. The CDR3, as DNA: TGCAGTGCTGAGGAGCGCTCAACCTACGAGCAGTACTTC.

The J gene is TRBJ2-3, the V gene TRBV16, with a possible D match to TRBD2 (5 bases). From germline, CDR1 is KGHSY and CDR2 FQNENV. This CDR3 contains 14 residues. Deletions cut 4 bases from V and 7 bases from J, with 15 bases between. In DNA form, the CDR3 reads TGTGCCAGCAGCCCACCTACGGAGCGGCATACGCAGTATTTT. Translated: CASSPPTERHTQYF.

Many counts were recorded for this clonotype. This rearrangement joins TRBV5-1 to TRBJ2-7, with 7 positions matching TRBD1. The V gene's germline CDR1 is SGHRS and CDR2 YFSETQ. The CDR3 contains 16 residues. Trimming at V came to 0 bases and at J to 5 bases, leaving 11 bases not matched to a gene. For the CDR3, the DNA is TGCGCCAGCAGCTTGGAACACAGGGGAACAGGAGACGAGCAGTACTTC. Translating gives CASSLEHRGTGDEQYF.

This clonotype was seen ten or more times. J is TRBJ2-3 and V is TRBV7-9; D tentatively reads TRBD1 or TRBD2 (5 bases each). Germline CDR1 is SEHNR and CDR2 is FQNEAQ (reference sequence). V was pared by 3 bases and J by 2 bases, with 12 bases between. CDR3 length: 15 residues. The CDR3 bases are TGTGCCAGCAGCTTGGGCCGGGACGACACAGATACGCAGTATTTT. It specifies CASSLGRDDTDTQYF.

This clonotype was seen repeatedly, ten times or more. The rearrangement uses TRBV20-1 and TRBJ2-1, with 10 nucleotides matching TRBD1. The V segment lost 6 bases and the J segment 1 base; nucleotides outside the gene matches: 6. CDR3 size: 15 residues. CDR1 DFQATT and CDR2 SNEGSKA come from the germline V gene (reference sequence). The CDR3 region is CSAPDRGPSYNEQFF. CDR3 coding DNA: TGCAGTGCCCCTGACAGGGGGCCATCCTACAATGAGCAGTTCTTC.

This clonotype showed up many times. J is TRBJ2-3 and V is TRBV3-1; D is unresolved. CDR3 size: 13 residues. CDR1 is LGHDT, CDR2 YNNKEL, per germline (reference sequence). Trimming took off 1 base at V and 4 bases at J, with 6 bases between the two ends. The CDR3 is CASSQGLADTQYF. CDR3 in DNA: TGTGCCAGCAGCCAAGGGTTGGCAGATACGCAGTATTTT.

This clonotype was counted at least ten times. The V and J genes are TRBV3-1 and TRBJ1-6; D gene uncertain. The V and J ends lost 0 bases and 6 bases respectively, with 9 bases between them. Germline CDR1 reads LGHDT; CDR2 reads YNNKEL (reference sequence). This CDR3 region has 15 residues. The CDR3 spells CASSQEELVNSPLHF. The CDR3 DNA reads as TGTGCCAGCAGCCAAGAGGAACTTGTTAATTCACCCCTCCACTTT. The variable domain in full, completed from reference TRBV3-1 and TRBJ1-6, reads DTAVSQTPKYLVTQMGNDKSIKCEQNLGHDTMYWYKQDSKKFLKIMFSYNNKELIINETVPNRFSPKSPDKAHLNLHINSLELGDSAVYFCASSQEELVNSPLHFGNGTRLTVT.

This clonotype turned up a few times. This sequence joins TRBV20-1 and TRBJ1-1, with D possibly matching TRBD1 (6 bases). Trimming left V 3 bases short and J 1 base short, with 18 bases between. The CDR3 length is 16 residues. Per the germline V gene, CDR1 is DFQATT and CDR2 is SNEGSKA (reference sequence). CDR3 sequence (DNA): TGCAGTGCTAGGGGTTCGGGGGCAGTACCGAACACTGAAGCTTTCTTT. Protein sequence: CSARGSGAVPNTEAFF.

A word on this clonotype: This clone may be a read error of a much larger clone one base away. The chain recombines TRBV9 with TRBJ1-1; TRBD1 might be the D (6 bases). CDR3 length: 14 amino acids. Germline V lookup: CDR1 SGDLS, CDR2 YYNGEE. CDR3 DNA: TGTGCCAGCAGCGTACAGGGGATGATGACTGAAGCTCTCTTT. Translated, it gives CASSVQGMMTEALF.

This clonotype was counted between two and nine times. The chain has TRBV6-1 and TRBJ1-3; possibly TRBD1 for D (5 bases). CDR1 MNHNS and CDR2 SASEGT come from the germline V gene. Trimming pared 5 bases from V and 0 bases from J, leaving 11 bases between. The CDR3 is 15 amino acids. CDR3 sequence (DNA): TGTGCCAGCAGTTATCAGGGACGCTCTGGAAACACCATATATTTT. This codes for CASSYQGRSGNTIYF.

This clonotype has more than one count but fewer than ten. Here the CDR3 reads CASSQGISGETTGELFF. The CDR3 DNA is TGTGCCAGCAGCCAAGGTATTAGCGGGGAAACCACCGGGGAGCTGTTTTTT. The chain combines TRBV3-1 with TRBJ2-2; 8 bases are a match to TRBD2. V lost 1 base and J lost 4; bases outside the gene matches: 8. Germline V gene sequence: CDR1 LGHDT, CDR2 YNNKEL (reference sequence). The length of the CDR3 is 17 residues.

This clonotype was seen many times. This chain uses TRBV6-4 with TRBJ2-3; 7 bases match TRBD1. Germline loops: CDR1 MRHNA, CDR2 SNTAGT. J was trimmed by 4 bases and V by 4 bases; bases with no gene match: 5. The CDR3 is 14 residues long. The CDR3, as DNA: TGTGCCAGCAGTGGACAGGGAGACGCAGATACGCAGTATTTT. Its protein product is CASSGQGDADTQYF.

This clonotype was observed at least ten times. The genes are TRBV6-5 and TRBJ2-7; D is unclear. Per the germline V gene, CDR1 is MNHEY and CDR2 is SVGAGI. This CDR3 spans 14 amino acids. Trimming stripped 2 bases from V and 5 bases from J, with 13 bases between. This chain's CDR3 is CASSYLGRGDEQYF. The CDR3, as DNA: TGTGCCAGCAGTTACCTTGGCAGAGGCGACGAGCAGTACTTC.

This clonotype appeared a few times. Being one base from a much bigger clone, this may be a read error. This rearrangement joins TRBV7-3 to TRBJ2-7, with D perhaps matching TRBD1 (5 bases). The V gene lost 2 bases and the J gene lost 0 bases, with 14 bases spanning the gap. This CDR3 spans 16 amino acids. CDR1 and CDR2 (germline): SGHTA, FQGTGA. The CDR3 is CASSLVVGPPSYEQYF. The CDR3 coding sequence is TGTGCCAGCAGCTTAGTGGTGGGGCCACCCTCCTACGAGCAGTACTTC.

This clonotype was detected many times. The chain links TRBV20-1 to TRBJ2-5; 11 bases are shared with TRBD2. Germline lookup yields CDR1 DFQATT and CDR2 SNEGSKA (reference sequence). The CDR3 is 14 amino acids. Unmatched junction bases numbered 8, after V lost 6 bases and J lost 5 bases. The CDR3 is CSAPTSGILETQYF. CDR3 DNA sequence: TGCAGTGCCCCGACTAGCGGGATTTTGGAGACCCAGTACTTC.

There are many counts of this clonotype. The V call is TRBV28, the J call TRBJ1-4; D gene uncertain. Trimming removed 3 bases from V and 0 bases from J, with 11 bases in between. Germline CDR1 and CDR2: MDHEN and SYDVKM. This CDR3 is built from 16 residues. CDR3 sequence reads: CASSFYLGSTNEKLFF. As DNA, the CDR3 is TGTGCCAGCAGTTTTTATCTTGGCTCAACTAATGAAAAACTGTTTTTT.

There are many counts of this clonotype. The chain couples TRBV29-1 to TRBJ2-3, with 9 bases lining up with TRBD2. The V gene end was trimmed by 7 bases and the J gene end by 5 bases; junction bases not matched to a gene: 7. CDR1 SQVTM and CDR2 ANQGSEA come from the germline V gene. The CDR3 has 13 amino acids. CDR3 loop: CSAPSGGLDTQYF. The CDR3, as DNA: TGCAGCGCTCCCAGCGGGGGGCTAGATACGCAGTATTTT.

As for this clonotype: A much larger clone sits a single nucleotide away, making a read error possible. This chain links TRBV30 with TRBJ2-7; 15 bases map to TRBD2. The CDR3 length is 17 residues. Germline-derived CDR1 and CDR2 are GTSNPN and SVGIG (reference sequence). V was pared by 8 bases and J by 3 bases, with 14 bases of the junction left unmatched. The CDR3 here is CARTPGLAGGMIYEQYF. The CDR3 DNA reads TGTGCCCGGACCCCGGGACTAGCGGGAGGAATGATCTACGAGCAGTACTTC.

The chain is built from TRBV20-1 and TRBJ2-1; D may be TRBD2 (5 bases). V gave up 3 bases and J gave up 11 bases, with 17 bases separating them. The CDR3 spans 13 residues. CDR1 is DFQATT, CDR2 SNEGSKA, per germline (reference sequence). The CDR3 here is CSASGRDFNKQFF. CDR3 sequence (DNA): TGCAGTGCTAGCGGTCGGGATTTTAATAAGCAGTTCTTC.

The rearrangement uses TRBV6-1 and TRBJ2-3; 11 nucleotides line up with TRBD2. Trimming cost V 5 bases and J 6 bases; bases outside gene matches: 10. This CDR3 spans 16 amino acids. Germline V gene data show CDR1 as MNHNS and CDR2 as SASEGT. CDR3 nucleotides: TGTGCCAGCAGTTGGACCGGGACTAGCGGAGCGGATACGCAGTATTTT. It translates to CASSWTGTSGADTQYF.

This clonotype was seen only a few times. The chain uses TRBV30 and TRBJ2-1; tentatively, D is TRBD1 or TRBD2 (5 bases each). The V end lost 0 bases, the J end lost 7 bases, and 13 bases lay between the germline ends. Germline values: CDR1 GTSNPN, CDR2 SVGIG (reference sequence). The CDR3 runs to 14 residues. CDR3 residues: CAWSVLLRGNEQFF. The CDR3 DNA reads TGTGCCTGGAGTGTGCTTTTGAGGGGAAATGAGCAGTTCTTC.

This clonotype was counted many times. The chain employs TRBV12-3 or TRBV12-4 and TRBJ1-2; D may be TRBD1 (5 bases). Trimming took off 5 bases at V and 4 bases at J, with 14 bases between the two ends. The CDR3 has 14 amino acids. The CDR3 loop is CASSTPTAFYGYTF. CDR3 coding DNA: TGTGCCAGCAGTACCCCGACAGCTTTCTATGGCTACACCTTC.

Many counts were recorded for this clonotype. This chain connects TRBV9 to TRBJ2-1; D possibly corresponds to TRBD2 (6 bases). V dropped 4 bases and J dropped 2 bases, with 16 bases sitting between them. The CDR3 sequence is 16 residues long. CDR1 is SGDLS, CDR2 YYNGEE, per germline. The CDR3 coding sequence is TGTGCCAGCAGCAGAGCACCGGACTACACCTACAATGAGCAGTTCTTC. Translated: CASSRAPDYTYNEQFF.

This clonotype was seen ten or more times. The rearrangement uses TRBV12-3 or TRBV12-4 and TRBJ1-5; D ambiguous. V was trimmed by 3 bases and J by 5 bases, leaving 14 bases between them. This CDR3 has 15 amino acids. The CDR3 coding sequence is TGTGCCAGCAGTTTTACGCCGCTAGGTCATCAGCCCCAGCATTTT. Protein product: CASSFTPLGHQPQHF.

This clonotype was detected many times. V and J are TRBV5-1 and TRBJ1-1; D is undetermined. Germline CDR1 is SGHRS and CDR2 is YFSETQ. CDR3 length equals 14 residues. Deletions cut 4 bases from V and 1 base from J, with 11 bases between. The CDR3 bases are TGCGCCAGCAGCCCCCGGGCCGGGAACACTGAAGCTTTCTTT. Residues: CASSPRAGNTEAFF.

This clonotype was recorded many times. The chain employs TRBV7-8 and TRBJ2-7; 9 nucleotides agree with TRBD1. After removal of 5 bases from V and 3 bases from J, the junction contained 8 bases not matched to a gene. The germline V gene encodes CDR1 SGHVS and CDR2 FQNEAQ. This CDR3 spans 15 amino acids. The DNA for the CDR3 is TGTGCCAGCAGCCAGCCCGGGACAGGGAGCTACGAGCAGTACTTC. Protein sequence: CASSQPGTGSYEQYF.